A selection of T cell receptor beta chains follows, all from one sample in a study of OX40 agonist ivuxolimab in advanced cancers. Clones were read by immunoSEQ multiplex PCR, and TCRdb kept only the in-frame ones, dropping some. The table has more than 70,000 clones, about nine tenths seen once. The input for sequencing was CD4+ or CD8+ T cells sorted from blood, taken in a trial of the OX40 agonist ivuxolimab. Receptors originate from an adult with an advanced solid tumor such as melanoma, head and neck, liver or kidney cancer. The CDR3 runs from the conserved cysteine through the conserved F or W. The order of the fields is J gene, D gene, V gene, clone size, CDR3 protein, CDR3 DNA. D genes are given only for firm matches. Rows may omit the clone size; those that give it use once, few, many or a size class.

j_gene: TRBJ2-2; d_gene: TRBD1; v_gene: TRBV30; abundance: NA; CDR3aa: CAWSIETGLTGELFF; CDR3nt: TGTGCCTGGAGCATTGAGACAGGGTTAACCGGGGAGCTGTTTTTT
j_gene: TRBJ1-6; d_gene: NA; v_gene: TRBV5-1; abundance: NA; CDR3aa: CASSLLANSGIPLHF; CDR3nt: TGCGCCAGCAGCTTACTTGCTAACTCGGGGATACCCCTCCACTTT
j_gene: TRBJ2-5; d_gene: NA; v_gene: TRBV11-3; abundance: NA; CDR3aa: CASSISPGAAETQYF; CDR3nt: TGTGCCAGCAGCATCAGCCCGGGGGCCGCGGAGACCCAGTACTTC
j_gene: TRBJ2-7; d_gene: NA; v_gene: TRBV6-5; abundance: NA; CDR3aa: CASSIRGSYEQYF; CDR3nt: TGTGCCAGCAGTATCAGGGGCTCCTACGAGCAGTACTTC
j_gene: TRBJ2-7; d_gene: NA; v_gene: TRBV28; abundance: NA; CDR3aa: CASSSHVAGKNYEQYF; CDR3nt: TGTGCCAGCAGTTCGCACGTGGCGGGAAAAAACTACGAGCAGTACTTC
j_gene: TRBJ2-7; d_gene: TRBD1; v_gene: TRBV5-4; abundance: NA; CDR3aa: CASSTGQVSYEQYF; CDR3nt: TGTGCCAGCAGCACCGGACAGGTATCCTACGAGCAGTACTTC
j_gene: TRBJ2-3; d_gene: TRBD1; v_gene: TRBV6-5; abundance: NA; CDR3aa: CASSYSGQGGYTQYF; CDR3nt: TGTGCCAGCAGTTACTCGGGACAGGGGGGATATACGCAGTATTTT
j_gene: TRBJ1-2; d_gene: NA; v_gene: TRBV11-3; abundance: NA; CDR3aa: CASSLGAVSYGYTF; CDR3nt: TGTGCCAGCAGCTTGGGTGCGGTCTCCTATGGCTACACCTTC
j_gene: TRBJ2-1; d_gene: TRBD2; v_gene: TRBV18; abundance: NA; CDR3aa: CASSQGLAGVNEQFF; CDR3nt: TGTGCCAGCTCACAGGGACTAGCGGGAGTCAATGAGCAGTTCTTC
j_gene: TRBJ2-2; d_gene: TRBD2; v_gene: TRBV19; abundance: NA; CDR3aa: CASSRGLTGELFF; CDR3nt: TGTGCCAGTAGCCGGGGACTAACCGGGGAGCTGTTTTTT
j_gene: TRBJ2-1; d_gene: TRBD2; v_gene: TRBV4-2; abundance: NA; CDR3aa: CASSQAFGLAGGLTYNEQFF; CDR3nt: TGTGCCAGCAGCCAGGCCTTCGGACTAGCGGGAGGGCTTACTTACAATGAGCAGTTCTTC
j_gene: TRBJ1-2; d_gene: TRBD1; v_gene: TRBV6-1; abundance: NA; CDR3aa: CASSAPGQDDYGYTF; CDR3nt: TGTGCCAGCAGTGCCCCGGGACAGGACGACTATGGCTACACCTTC
j_gene: TRBJ2-6; d_gene: NA; v_gene: TRBV18; abundance: NA; CDR3aa: CASSLARVLGANVLTF; CDR3nt: TGTGCCAGCTCACTGGCCAGGGTACTGGGGGCCAACGTCCTGACTTTC
j_gene: TRBJ2-2; d_gene: TRBD2; v_gene: TRBV28; abundance: NA; CDR3aa: CASSFPAASGRITGELFF; CDR3nt: TGTGCCAGCAGTTTCCCAGCGGCTAGCGGGAGGATAACCGGGGAGCTGTTTTTT
j_gene: TRBJ2-2; d_gene: NA; v_gene: TRBV5-1; abundance: NA; CDR3aa: CASSYGGNTGELFF; CDR3nt: TGCGCCAGCAGCTATGGGGGGAACACCGGGGAGCTGTTTTTT
j_gene: TRBJ2-3; d_gene: NA; v_gene: TRBV6-5; abundance: NA; CDR3aa: CASSYTGSDTQYF; CDR3nt: TGTGCCAGCAGTTACACAGGGTCAGATACGCAGTATTTT
j_gene: TRBJ1-2; d_gene: TRBD1; v_gene: TRBV27; abundance: NA; CDR3aa: CASRTGGASGYTF; CDR3nt: TGTGCCAGCAGGACAGGGGGCGCAAGTGGCTACACCTTC
j_gene: TRBJ2-1; d_gene: TRBD1; v_gene: TRBV19; abundance: NA; CDR3aa: CASSTRTGSSYNEQFF; CDR3nt: TGTGCCAGTAGTACGAGGACAGGGAGCTCCTACAATGAGCAGTTCTTC
j_gene: TRBJ1-4; d_gene: NA; v_gene: TRBV4-3; abundance: NA; CDR3aa: CASSQVSGVAEKLFF; CDR3nt: TGCGCCAGCAGCCAAGTGTCGGGGGTCGCGGAAAAACTGTTTTTT
j_gene: TRBJ2-3; d_gene: NA; v_gene: TRBV27; abundance: once; CDR3aa: CASSFSRSTDTQYF; CDR3nt: TGTGCCAGCAGTTTTAGCAGGTCCACAGATACGCAGTATTTT
j_gene: TRBJ2-7; d_gene: TRBD2; v_gene: TRBV28; abundance: NA; CDR3aa: CASSMTSGRYYEQYF; CDR3nt: TGTGCCAGCAGTATGACTAGCGGGAGGTACTACGAGCAGTACTTC
j_gene: TRBJ1-5; d_gene: NA; v_gene: TRBV2; abundance: NA; CDR3aa: CASSVGGANQPQHF; CDR3nt: TGTGCCAGCAGTGTGGGGGGGGCCAATCAGCCCCAGCATTTT
j_gene: TRBJ1-2; d_gene: TRBD1; v_gene: TRBV6-5; abundance: NA; CDR3aa: CASKGAANSYGYTF; CDR3nt: TGTGCCAGCAAGGGGGCAGCAAACTCCTATGGCTACACCTTC
j_gene: TRBJ2-2; d_gene: NA; v_gene: TRBV7-6; abundance: NA; CDR3aa: CASSLGIDNTGELFF; CDR3nt: TGTGCCAGCAGCTTAGGTATAGACAATACCGGGGAGCTGTTTTTT
j_gene: TRBJ1-2; d_gene: TRBD1; v_gene: TRBV30; abundance: NA; CDR3aa: CAWRKPGQGASNYGYTF; CDR3nt: TGTGCCTGGAGAAAACCGGGACAGGGGGCATCGAACTATGGCTACACCTTC
j_gene: TRBJ1-2; d_gene: NA; v_gene: TRBV7-9; abundance: NA; CDR3aa: CASSLGQGGYTF; CDR3nt: TGTGCCAGCAGCTTAGGGCAGGGGGGCTACACCTTC
j_gene: TRBJ2-1; d_gene: TRBD2; v_gene: TRBV7-9; abundance: NA; CDR3aa: CASSLAGTRENEQFF; CDR3nt: TGTGCCAGCAGCTTAGCCGGGACTAGGGAAAATGAGCAGTTCTTC
j_gene: TRBJ2-7; d_gene: TRBD1; v_gene: TRBV18; abundance: NA; CDR3aa: CASSLGTGHTYEQYF; CDR3nt: TGTGCCAGCTCACTCGGGACAGGGCACACCTACGAGCAGTACTTC